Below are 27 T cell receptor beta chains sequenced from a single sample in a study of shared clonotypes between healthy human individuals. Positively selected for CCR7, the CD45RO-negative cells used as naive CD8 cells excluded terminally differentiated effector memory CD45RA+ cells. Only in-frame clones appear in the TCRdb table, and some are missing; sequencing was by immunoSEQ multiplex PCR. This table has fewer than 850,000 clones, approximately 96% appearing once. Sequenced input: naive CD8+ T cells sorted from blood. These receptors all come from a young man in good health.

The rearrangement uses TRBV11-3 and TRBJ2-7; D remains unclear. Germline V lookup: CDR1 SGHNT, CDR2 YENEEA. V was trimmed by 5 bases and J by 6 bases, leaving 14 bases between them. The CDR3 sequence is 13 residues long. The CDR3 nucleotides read TGTGCCAGCAGCCAAGGTCCAAGATTCGAGCAGTACTTC. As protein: CASSQGPRFEQYF.

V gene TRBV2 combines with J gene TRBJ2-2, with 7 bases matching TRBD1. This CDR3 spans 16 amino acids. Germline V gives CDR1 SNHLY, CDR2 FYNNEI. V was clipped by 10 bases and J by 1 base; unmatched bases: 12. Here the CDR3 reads CAIDRDPSGNTGELFF. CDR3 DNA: TGTGCCATCGACAGGGACCCATCCGGGAACACCGGGGAGCTGTTTTTT.

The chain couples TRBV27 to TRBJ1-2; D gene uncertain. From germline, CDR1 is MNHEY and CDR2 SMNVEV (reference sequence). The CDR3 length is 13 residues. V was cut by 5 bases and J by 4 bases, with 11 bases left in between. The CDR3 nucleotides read TGTGCCAGCAGTCAGACGAAGCTCTATGGCTACACCTTC. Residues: CASSQTKLYGYTF.

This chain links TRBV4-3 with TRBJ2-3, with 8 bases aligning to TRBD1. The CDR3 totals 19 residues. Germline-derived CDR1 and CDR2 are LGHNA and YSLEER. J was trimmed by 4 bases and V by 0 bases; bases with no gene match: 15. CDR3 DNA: TGCGCCAGCAGCCAAGATTTTTACCAGGGGGCTACACAGGCAGATACGCAGTATTTT. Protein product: CASSQDFYQGATQADTQYF.

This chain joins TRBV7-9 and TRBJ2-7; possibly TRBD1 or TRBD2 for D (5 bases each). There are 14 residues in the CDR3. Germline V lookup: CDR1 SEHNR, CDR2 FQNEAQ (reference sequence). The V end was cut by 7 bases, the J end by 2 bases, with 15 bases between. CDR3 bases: TGTGCCAGCACCCCTCCTGGGGGTCCCTACGAGCAGTACTTC. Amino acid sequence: CASTPPGGPYEQYF.

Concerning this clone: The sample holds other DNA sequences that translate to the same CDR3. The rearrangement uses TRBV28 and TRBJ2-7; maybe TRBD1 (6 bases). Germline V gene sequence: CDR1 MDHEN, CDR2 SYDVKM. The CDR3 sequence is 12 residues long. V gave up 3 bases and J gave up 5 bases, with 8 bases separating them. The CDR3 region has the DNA TGTGCCAGCAGTTTCGGGACAAACGAGCAGTACTTC. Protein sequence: CASSFGTNEQYF.

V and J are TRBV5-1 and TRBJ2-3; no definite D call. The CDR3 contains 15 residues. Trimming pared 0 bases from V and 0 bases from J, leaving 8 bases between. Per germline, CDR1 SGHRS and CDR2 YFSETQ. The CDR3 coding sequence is TGCGCCAGCAGCTTGGAAGGTTATAGCACAGATACGCAGTATTTT. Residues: CASSLEGYSTDTQYF.

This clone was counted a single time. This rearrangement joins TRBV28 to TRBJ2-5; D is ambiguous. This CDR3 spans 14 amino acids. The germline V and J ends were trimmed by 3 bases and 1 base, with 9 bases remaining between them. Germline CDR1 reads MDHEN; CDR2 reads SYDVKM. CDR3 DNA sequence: TGTGCCAGCAGTTTGCGGCAAACCCAAGAGACCCAGTACTTC. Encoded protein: CASSLRQTQETQYF. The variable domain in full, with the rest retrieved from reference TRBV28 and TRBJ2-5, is DVKVTQSSRYLVKRTGEKVFLECVQDMDHENMFWYRQDPGLGLRLIYFSYDVKMKEKGDIPEGYSVSREKKERFSLILESASTNQTSMYLCASSLRQTQETQYFGPGTRLLVL.

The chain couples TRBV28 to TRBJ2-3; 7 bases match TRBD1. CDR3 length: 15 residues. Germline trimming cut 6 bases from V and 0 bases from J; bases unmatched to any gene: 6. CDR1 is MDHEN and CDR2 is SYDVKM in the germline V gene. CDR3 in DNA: TGTGCCAGCAGATCGGGACAGTTTAGCACAGATACGCAGTATTTT. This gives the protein CASRSGQFSTDTQYF. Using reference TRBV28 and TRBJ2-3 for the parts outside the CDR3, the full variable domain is DVKVTQSSRYLVKRTGEKVFLECVQDMDHENMFWYRQDPGLGLRLIYFSYDVKMKEKGDIPEGYSVSREKKERFSLILESASTNQTSMYLCASRSGQFSTDTQYFGPGTRLTVL.

The CDR3 bases are TGTGCCAGCAGAGACCGACAGGGGCCCAATGAGCAGTTCTTC. This encodes CASRDRQGPNEQFF. The genes are TRBV7-9 and TRBJ2-1, with TRBD1 matching 8 bases. The CDR3 contains 14 residues. Germline values: CDR1 SEHNR, CDR2 FQNEAQ (reference sequence). The ends lost 6 bases at V and 6 bases at J; junction bases unmatched: 7. The variable domain in full, completed from reference TRBV7-9 and TRBJ2-1, reads DTGVSQNPRHKITKRGQNVTFRCDPISEHNRLYWYRQTLGQGPEFLTYFQNEAQLEKSRLLSDRFSAERPKGSFSTLEIQRTEQGDSAMYLCASRDRQGPNEQFFGPGTRLTVL.

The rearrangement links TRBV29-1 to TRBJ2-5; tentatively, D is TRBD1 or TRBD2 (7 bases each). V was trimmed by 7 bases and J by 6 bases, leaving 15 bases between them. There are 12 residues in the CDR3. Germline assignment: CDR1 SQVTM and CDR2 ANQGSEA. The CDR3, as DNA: TGCAGCGCAGGGGAGGGGGCGAAGACCCAGTACTTC. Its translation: CSAGEGAKTQYF.

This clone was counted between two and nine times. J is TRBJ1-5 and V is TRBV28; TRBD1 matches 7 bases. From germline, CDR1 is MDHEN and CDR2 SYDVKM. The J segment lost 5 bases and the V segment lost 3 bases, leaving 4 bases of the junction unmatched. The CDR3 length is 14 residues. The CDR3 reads CASSLGDSHQPQHF. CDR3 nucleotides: TGTGCCAGCAGTTTGGGGGACAGCCATCAGCCCCAGCATTTT.

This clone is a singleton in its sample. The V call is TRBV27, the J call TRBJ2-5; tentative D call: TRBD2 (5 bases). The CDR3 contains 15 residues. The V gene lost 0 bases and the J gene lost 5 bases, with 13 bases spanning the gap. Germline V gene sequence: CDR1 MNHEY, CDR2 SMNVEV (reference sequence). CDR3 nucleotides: TGTGCCAGCAGTTTATCGAATAGCGTCGGGGAGACCCAGTACTTC. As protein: CASSLSNSVGETQYF.

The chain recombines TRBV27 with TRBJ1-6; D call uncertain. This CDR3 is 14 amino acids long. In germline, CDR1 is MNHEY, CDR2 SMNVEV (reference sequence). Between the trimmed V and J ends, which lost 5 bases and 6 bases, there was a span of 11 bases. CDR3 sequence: CASSELDGNSPLHF. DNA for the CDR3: TGTGCCAGCAGTGAACTAGACGGTAATTCACCCCTCCACTTT.

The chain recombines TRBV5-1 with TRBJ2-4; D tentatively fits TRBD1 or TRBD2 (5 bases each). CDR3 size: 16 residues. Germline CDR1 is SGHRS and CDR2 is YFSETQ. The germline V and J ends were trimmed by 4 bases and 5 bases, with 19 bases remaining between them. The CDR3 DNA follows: TGCGCCAGCAGCCACGGACTGGGAAGGGGCGAAAACATTCAGTACTTC. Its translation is CASSHGLGRGENIQYF.

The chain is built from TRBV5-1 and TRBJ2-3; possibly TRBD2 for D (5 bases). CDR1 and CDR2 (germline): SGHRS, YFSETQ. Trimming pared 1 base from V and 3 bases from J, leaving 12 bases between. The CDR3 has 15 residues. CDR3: CASSLTLAHTDTQYF. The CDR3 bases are TGCGCCAGCAGCTTGACGTTAGCGCATACAGATACGCAGTATTTT.

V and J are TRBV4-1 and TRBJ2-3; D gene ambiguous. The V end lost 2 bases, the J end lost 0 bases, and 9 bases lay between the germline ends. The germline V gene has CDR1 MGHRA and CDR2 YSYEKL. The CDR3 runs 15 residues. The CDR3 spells CASSQRTVSTDTQYF. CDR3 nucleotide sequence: TGCGCCAGCAGCCAAAGGACGGTGAGCACAGATACGCAGTATTTT.

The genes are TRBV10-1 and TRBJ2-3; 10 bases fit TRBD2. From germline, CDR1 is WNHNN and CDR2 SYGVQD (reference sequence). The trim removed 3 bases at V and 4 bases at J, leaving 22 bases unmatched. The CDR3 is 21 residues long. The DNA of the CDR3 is TGCGCCAGCAGTGATCTGAATAGGGCCTCCGGGACTAGCGACGGGCCAGATACGCAGTATTTT. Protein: CASSDLNRASGTSDGPDTQYF.

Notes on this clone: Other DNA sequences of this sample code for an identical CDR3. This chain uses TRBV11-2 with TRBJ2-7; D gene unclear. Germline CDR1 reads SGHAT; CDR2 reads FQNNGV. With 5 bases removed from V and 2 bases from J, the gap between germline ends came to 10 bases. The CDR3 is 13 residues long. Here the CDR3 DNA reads TGTGCCAGCAGCCTGACTGGCCCCTACGAGCAGTACTTC. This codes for CASSLTGPYEQYF.

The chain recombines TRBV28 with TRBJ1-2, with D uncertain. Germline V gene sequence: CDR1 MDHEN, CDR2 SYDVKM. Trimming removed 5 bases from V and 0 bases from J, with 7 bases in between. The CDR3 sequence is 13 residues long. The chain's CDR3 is CASSRKTNYGYTF. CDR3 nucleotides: TGTGCCAGCAGTAGGAAGACTAACTATGGCTACACCTTC.

CDR3 protein: CASGSSPNTGELFF. Written as DNA, the CDR3 is TGTGCCAGCGGGTCGAGTCCGAACACCGGGGAGCTGTTTTTT. This chain uses TRBV6-4 with TRBJ2-2; D is ambiguous. Between the trimmed V and J ends, which lost 8 bases and 0 bases, there was a span of 10 bases. The CDR3 length is 14 residues. Germline CDR1 reads MRHNA; CDR2 reads SNTAGT.

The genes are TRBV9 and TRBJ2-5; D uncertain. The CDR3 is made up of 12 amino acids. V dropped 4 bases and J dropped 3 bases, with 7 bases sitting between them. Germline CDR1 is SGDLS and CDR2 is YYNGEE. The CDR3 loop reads CASSTREETQYF. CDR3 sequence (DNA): TGTGCCAGCAGCACACGGGAAGAGACCCAGTACTTC.

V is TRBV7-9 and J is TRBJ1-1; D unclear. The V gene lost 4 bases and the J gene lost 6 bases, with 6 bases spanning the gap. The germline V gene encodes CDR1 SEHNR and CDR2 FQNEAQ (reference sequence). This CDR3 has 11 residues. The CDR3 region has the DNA TGTGCCAGCAGCTCTGCCGCTGAAGCTTTCTTT. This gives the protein CASSSAAEAFF.

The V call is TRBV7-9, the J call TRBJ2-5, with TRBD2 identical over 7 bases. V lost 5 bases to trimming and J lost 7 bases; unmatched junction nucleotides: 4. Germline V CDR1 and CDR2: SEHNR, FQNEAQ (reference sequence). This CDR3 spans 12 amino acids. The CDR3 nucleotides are TGTGCCAGCAGCCCCCCGGGGGGGACCCAGTACTTC. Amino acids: CASSPPGGTQYF.

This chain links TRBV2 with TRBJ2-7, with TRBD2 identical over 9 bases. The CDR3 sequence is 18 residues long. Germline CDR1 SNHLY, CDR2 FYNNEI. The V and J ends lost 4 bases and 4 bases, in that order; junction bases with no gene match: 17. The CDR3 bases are TGTGCCAGCAGTGCTAGTCCGGATAGCGGGAGCGTGAAGTACGAGCAGTACTTC. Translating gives CASSASPDSGSVKYEQYF. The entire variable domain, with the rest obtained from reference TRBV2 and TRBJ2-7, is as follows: EPEVTQTPSHQVTQMGQEVILRCVPISNHLYFYWYRQILGQKVEFLVSFYNNEISEKSEIFDDQFSVERPDGSNFTLKIRSTKLEDSAMYFCASSASPDSGSVKYEQYFGPGTRLTVT.

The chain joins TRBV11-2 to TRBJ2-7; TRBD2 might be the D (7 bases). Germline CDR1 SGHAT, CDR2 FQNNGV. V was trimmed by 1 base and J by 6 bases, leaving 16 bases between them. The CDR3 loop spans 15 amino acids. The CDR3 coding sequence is TGTGCCAGCAGCTTAGGGGGGGGCAGGACCGGCGAGCAGTACTTC. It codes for CASSLGGGRTGEQYF.

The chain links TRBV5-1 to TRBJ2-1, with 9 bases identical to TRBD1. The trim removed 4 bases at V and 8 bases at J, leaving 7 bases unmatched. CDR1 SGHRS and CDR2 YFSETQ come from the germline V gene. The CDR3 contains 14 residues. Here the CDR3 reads CASSPGQGRDEQFF. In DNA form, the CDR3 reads TGCGCCAGCAGCCCGGGACAGGGTCGTGATGAGCAGTTCTTC.